These T cell receptor beta chains were read from a single sample in a study of Ad26.COV2.S vaccination and SARS-CoV-2 variants. Assay used: immunoSEQ multiplex PCR; TCRdb lists only in-frame clones, some missing. The data show around 420,000 clones, approximately 88% seen once. This specimen was peripheral blood, taken in a trial of Ad26.COV2.S vaccine versus placebo. These receptors were obtained from a person aged 18-65 years who received the Ad26.COV2.S COVID-19 vaccine or a placebo. Each CDR3 is given with its conserved first and last residue. Fields, in order: CDR3 protein, V gene, clone size, J gene. The size field is filled for only some rows; it gives once, few, many or a size class.

CASSLGGTSKETQYF TRBV5-1 few TRBJ2-5
CASSYSGTGFNTEAFF TRBV6-5 few TRBJ1-1
CASSSAGNNEQFF TRBV11-2 - TRBJ2-1
CATQGPSYEQYF TRBV6-5 - TRBJ2-7
CASSQMLASETQYF TRBV4-3 - TRBJ2-5
CASKTGRGGYGYTF TRBV27 - TRBJ1-2
CASSLDFNGGYNEQFF TRBV11-2 many TRBJ2-1
CASSLVSGELFF TRBV13 - TRBJ2-2
CASSLAASTDTQYF TRBV11-3 - TRBJ2-3
CASRRGNTGELFF TRBV6-2/TRBV6-3 few TRBJ2-2